What follows are 2 T cell receptor beta chains derived from one specimen sequenced in a study of T cell responses to AZD1222 COVID-19 vaccine. This table comes from immunoSEQ multiplex PCR, and its TCRdb copy is limited to in-frame clones, with some not included. The table includes just over 60,000 clones, 65% to 80% detected once. Specimen: peripheral blood, collected on day 0 of AZD1222 vaccination. The receptors derive from an adult in good health.

The chain is built from TRBV4-1 and TRBJ2-3; D is unresolved. The V gene's germline CDR1 is MGHRA and CDR2 YSYEKL. The V gene lost 2 bases and the J gene lost 0 bases, with 12 bases spanning the gap. The CDR3 length is 16 residues. The CDR3 nucleotides are TGCGCCAGCAGCCAACGTTCCACCCTTAGCACAGATACGCAGTATTTT. Protein sequence: CASSQRSTLSTDTQYF.

The CDR3 DNA reads as TGTGCCAGCAGCTTGGTAGGGGGAGAAGAGACCCAGTACTTC. The encoded protein is CASSLVGGEETQYF. The chain uses TRBV5-4 and TRBJ2-5; maybe TRBD1 (6 bases). The CDR3 is 14 amino acids. From germline, CDR1 is SGHNT and CDR2 YYREEE (reference sequence). V lost 0 bases and J 3 bases, leaving 9 bases between the germline ends.